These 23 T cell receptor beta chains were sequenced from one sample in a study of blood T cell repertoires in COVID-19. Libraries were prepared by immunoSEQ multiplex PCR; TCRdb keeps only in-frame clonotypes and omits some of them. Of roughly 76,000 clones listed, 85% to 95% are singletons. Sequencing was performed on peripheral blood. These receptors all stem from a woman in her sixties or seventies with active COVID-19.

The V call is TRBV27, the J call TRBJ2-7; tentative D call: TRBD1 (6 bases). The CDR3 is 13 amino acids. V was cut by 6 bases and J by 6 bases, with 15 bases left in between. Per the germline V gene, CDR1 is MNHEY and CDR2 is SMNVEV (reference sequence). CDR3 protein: CASSYDQGSEQYF. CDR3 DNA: TGTGCCAGCAGCTACGATCAGGGGTCCGAGCAGTACTTC.

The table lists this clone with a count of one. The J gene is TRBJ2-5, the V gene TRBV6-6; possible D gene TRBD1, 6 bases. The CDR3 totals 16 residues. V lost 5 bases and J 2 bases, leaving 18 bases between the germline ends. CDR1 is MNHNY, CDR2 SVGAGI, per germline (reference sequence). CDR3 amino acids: CASSLTPTGFQETQYF. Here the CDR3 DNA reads TGTGCCAGCAGTCTTACCCCGACAGGTTTTCAAGAGACCCAGTACTTC.

CDR3 in DNA: TGTGCCAGCACCCGAATCCAGAATAACTATGGCTACACCTTC. Residues: CASTRIQNNYGYTF. The chain links TRBV6-6 to TRBJ1-2; no clear D gene. The length of the CDR3 is 14 residues. Trimming took off 7 bases at V and 1 base at J, with 13 bases between the two ends. Germline-derived CDR1 and CDR2 are MNHNY and SVGAGI (reference sequence).

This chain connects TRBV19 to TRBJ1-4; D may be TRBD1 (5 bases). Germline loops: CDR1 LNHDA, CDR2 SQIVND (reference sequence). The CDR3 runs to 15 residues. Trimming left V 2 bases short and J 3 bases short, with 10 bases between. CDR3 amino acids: CASSIPLGANEKLFF. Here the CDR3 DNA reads TGTGCCAGTAGTATACCCCTAGGGGCTAATGAAAAACTGTTTTTT.

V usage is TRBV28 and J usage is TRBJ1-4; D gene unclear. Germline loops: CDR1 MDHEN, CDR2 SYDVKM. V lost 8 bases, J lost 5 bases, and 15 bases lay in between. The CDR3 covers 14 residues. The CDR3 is CASAKGATNEKLFF. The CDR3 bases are TGTGCCAGCGCAAAGGGAGCCACAAATGAAAAACTGTTTTTT.

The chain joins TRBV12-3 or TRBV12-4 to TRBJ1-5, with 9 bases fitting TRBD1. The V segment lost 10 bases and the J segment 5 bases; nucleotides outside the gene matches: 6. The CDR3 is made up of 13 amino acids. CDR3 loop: CATAGQGYQPQHF. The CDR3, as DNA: TGTGCCACCGCGGGACAGGGATATCAGCCCCAGCATTTT.

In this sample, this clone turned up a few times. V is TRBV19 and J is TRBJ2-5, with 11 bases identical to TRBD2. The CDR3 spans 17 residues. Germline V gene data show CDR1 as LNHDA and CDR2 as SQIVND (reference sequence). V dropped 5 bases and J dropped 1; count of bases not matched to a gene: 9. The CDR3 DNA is TGTGCCAGTAGTTTAGGACTAGCGGGTACACGCCAAGAGACCCAGTACTTC. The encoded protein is CASSLGLAGTRQETQYF.

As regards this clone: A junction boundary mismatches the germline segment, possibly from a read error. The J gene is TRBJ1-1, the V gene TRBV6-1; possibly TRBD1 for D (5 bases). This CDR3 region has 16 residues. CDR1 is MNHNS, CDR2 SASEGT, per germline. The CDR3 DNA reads TGTGCCAGCAGTGAAAGAACAGGTACCTTGAACCCTGAAGCTTTCTTT. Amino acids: CASSERTGTLNPEAFF.

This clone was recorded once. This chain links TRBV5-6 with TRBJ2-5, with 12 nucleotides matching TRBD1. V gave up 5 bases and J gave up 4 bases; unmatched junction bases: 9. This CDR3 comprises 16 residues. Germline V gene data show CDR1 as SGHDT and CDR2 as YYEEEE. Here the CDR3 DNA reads TGTGCCAGCAGTTCCCCGGGACAGGGGGCGCGAGAGACCCAGTACTTC. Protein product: CASSSPGQGARETQYF.

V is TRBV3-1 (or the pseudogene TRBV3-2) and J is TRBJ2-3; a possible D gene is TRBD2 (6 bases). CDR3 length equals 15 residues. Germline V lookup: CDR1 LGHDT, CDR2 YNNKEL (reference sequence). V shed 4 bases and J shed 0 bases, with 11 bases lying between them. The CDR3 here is CASSLPGLSTDTQYF. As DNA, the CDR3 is TGTGCCAGCAGCCTTCCGGGACTGAGCACAGATACGCAGTATTTT.

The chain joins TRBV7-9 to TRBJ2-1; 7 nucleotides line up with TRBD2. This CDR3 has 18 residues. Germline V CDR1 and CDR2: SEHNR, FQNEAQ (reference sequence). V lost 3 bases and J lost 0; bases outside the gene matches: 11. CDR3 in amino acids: CASSFGFAGVSSYNEQFF. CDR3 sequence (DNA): TGTGCCAGCAGCTTTGGTTTTGCGGGAGTAAGCTCCTACAATGAGCAGTTCTTC.

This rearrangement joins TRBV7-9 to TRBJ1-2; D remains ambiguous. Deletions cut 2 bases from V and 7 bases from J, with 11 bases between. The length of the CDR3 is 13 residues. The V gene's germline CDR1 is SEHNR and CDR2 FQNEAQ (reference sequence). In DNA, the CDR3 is TGTGCCAGCAGCTTAATCGGCGGTGGTGGCTACACCTTC. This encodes CASSLIGGGGYTF. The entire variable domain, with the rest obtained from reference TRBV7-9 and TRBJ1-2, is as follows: DTGVSQNPRHKITKRGQNVTFRCDPISEHNRLYWYRQTLGQGPEFLTYFQNEAQLEKSRLLSDRFSAERPKGSFSTLEIQRTEQGDSAMYLCASSLIGGGGYTFGSGTRLTVV.

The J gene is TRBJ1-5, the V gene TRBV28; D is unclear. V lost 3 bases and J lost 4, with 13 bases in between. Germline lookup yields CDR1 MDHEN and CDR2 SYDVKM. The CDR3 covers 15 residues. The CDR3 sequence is CASSFSGAYNQPQHF. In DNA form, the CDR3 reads TGTGCCAGCAGTTTTAGCGGAGCCTATAATCAGCCCCAGCATTTT.

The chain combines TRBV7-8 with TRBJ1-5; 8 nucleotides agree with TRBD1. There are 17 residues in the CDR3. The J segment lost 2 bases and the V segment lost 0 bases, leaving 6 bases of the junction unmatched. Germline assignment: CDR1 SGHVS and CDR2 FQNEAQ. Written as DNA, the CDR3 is TGTGCCAGCAGCTTAGCTCCAGGGGGCTGGGGCAATCAGCCCCAGCATTTT. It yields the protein CASSLAPGGWGNQPQHF.

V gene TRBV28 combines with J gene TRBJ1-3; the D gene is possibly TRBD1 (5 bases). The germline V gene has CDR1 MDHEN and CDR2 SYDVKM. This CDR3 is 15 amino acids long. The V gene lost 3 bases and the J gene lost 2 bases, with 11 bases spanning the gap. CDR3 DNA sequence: TGTGCCAGCAGTTTTTCCCAGGGCCCTGGAAACACCATATATTTT. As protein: CASSFSQGPGNTIYF.

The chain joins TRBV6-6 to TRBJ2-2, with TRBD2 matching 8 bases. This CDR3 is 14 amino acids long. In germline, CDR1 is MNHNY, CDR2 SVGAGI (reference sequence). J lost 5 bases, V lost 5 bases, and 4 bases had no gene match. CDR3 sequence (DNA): TGTGCCAGCAGTCGGGAGGGCCGGACCGGGGAGCTGTTTTTT. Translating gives CASSREGRTGELFF.

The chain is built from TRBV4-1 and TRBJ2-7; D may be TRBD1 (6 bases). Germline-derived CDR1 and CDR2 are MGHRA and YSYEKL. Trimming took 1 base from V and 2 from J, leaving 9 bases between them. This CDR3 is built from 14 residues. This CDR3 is CASSQVQGTYEQYF. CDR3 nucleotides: TGCGCCAGCAGCCAAGTACAGGGCACCTACGAGCAGTACTTC.

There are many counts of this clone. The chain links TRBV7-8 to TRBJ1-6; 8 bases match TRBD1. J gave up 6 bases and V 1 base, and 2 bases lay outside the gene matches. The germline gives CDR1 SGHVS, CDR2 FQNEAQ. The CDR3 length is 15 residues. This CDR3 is CASSLGQGANSPLHF. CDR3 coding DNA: TGTGCCAGCAGCTTAGGGCAGGGGGCTAATTCACCCCTCCACTTT.

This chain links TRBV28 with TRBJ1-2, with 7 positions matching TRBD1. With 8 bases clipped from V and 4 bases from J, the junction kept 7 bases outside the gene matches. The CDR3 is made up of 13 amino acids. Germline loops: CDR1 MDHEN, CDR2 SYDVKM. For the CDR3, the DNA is TGTGCCAGCGGGATACAGGGGATCTATGGCTACACCTTC. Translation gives CASGIQGIYGYTF.

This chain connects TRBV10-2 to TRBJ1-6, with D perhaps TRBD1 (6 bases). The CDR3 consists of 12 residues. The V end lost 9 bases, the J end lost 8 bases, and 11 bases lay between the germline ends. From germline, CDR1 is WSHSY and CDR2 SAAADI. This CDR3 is CASSRGDSPLHF. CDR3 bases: TGCGCCAGTTCCAGGGGCGATTCACCCCTCCACTTT.

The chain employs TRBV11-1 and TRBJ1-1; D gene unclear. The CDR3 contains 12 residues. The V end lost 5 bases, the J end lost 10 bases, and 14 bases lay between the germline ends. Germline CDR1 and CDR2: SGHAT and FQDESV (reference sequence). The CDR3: CASSQDRGGAFF. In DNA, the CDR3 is TGTGCCAGCAGCCAAGACCGGGGTGGAGCTTTCTTT.

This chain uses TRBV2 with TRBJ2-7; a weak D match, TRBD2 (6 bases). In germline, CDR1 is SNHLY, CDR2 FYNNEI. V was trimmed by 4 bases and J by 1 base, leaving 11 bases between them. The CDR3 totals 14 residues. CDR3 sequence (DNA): TGTGCCAGCAGTGTGGGACTGGGTTCCTACGAGCAGTACTTC. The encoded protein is CASSVGLGSYEQYF.

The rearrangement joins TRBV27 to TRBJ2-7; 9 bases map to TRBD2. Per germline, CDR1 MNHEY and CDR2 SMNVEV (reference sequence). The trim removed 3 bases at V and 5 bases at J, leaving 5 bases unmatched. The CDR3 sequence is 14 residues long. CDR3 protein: CASSFGIAGDEQYF. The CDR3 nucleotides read TGTGCCAGCAGTTTCGGGATAGCGGGAGACGAGCAGTACTTC.